Listed below are T cell receptor beta chains from one sample, sequenced in a study of metastatic and nonmetastatic thyroid tumors. MiXCR was used by TCRdb to re-call the PCR reads. The repertoire includes thousands of clones, roughly 35% of them detected once, and roughly 40% sits in the top ten. Sequenced: tumor tissue. Source of these receptors: a female donor with papillary thyroid cancer or a benign thyroid nodule (not recorded which). Some clones in this sample may be carry-over from other donors' samples. CDR3s include the opening cysteine and the closing phenylalanine or tryptophan. D genes are given only for firm matches. The size of a clone is reported for some rows only, either as once, few or many, or as a class for expanded clones.

J	V	size	D	CDR3	DNA
TRBJ2-1	TRBV10-3	few	NA	CAISAPRGSGSGDEQFF	TGTGCCATCAGTGCCCCCCGGGGTAGCGGATCAGGCGATGAGCAGTTCTTC
TRBJ1-6	TRBV6-1	NA	TRBD1	CASSRDREISSPLHF	TGTGCCAGCAGTCGGGACAGGGAAATCAGTTCACCCCTCCACTTT
TRBJ1-2	TRBV29-1	few	NA	CSAMTELYGYTF	TGCAGCGCTATGACAGAGCTCTATGGCTACACCTTC
TRBJ2-6	TRBV28	NA	NA	CASKTGGGSNFLTF	TGTGCCAGCAAAACGGGTGGTGGGTCCAACTTCCTGACTTTC
TRBJ1-6	TRBV5-5	NA	NA	CASSMGGNPPLHF	TGTGCCAGCAGCATGGGGGGGAACCCACCCCTCCACTTT
TRBJ2-1	TRBV20-1	NA	NA	CSARDRDFSYNEQFF	TGCAGTGCTAGAGATCGGGACTTCTCCTACAATGAGCAGTTCTTC
TRBJ2-7	TRBV28	few	TRBD2	CANSFLLAGGRSSYEQYF	TGTGCCAACAGTTTCCTACTAGCGGGTGGTCGTAGCTCCTACGAGCAGTACTTC
TRBJ2-1	TRBV18	medium-sized	TRBD2	CASSATGTSGPNEQFF	TGTGCCAGCTCAGCTACCGGGACTAGCGGTCCCAATGAGCAGTTCTTC
TRBJ2-7	TRBV7-9	large	NA	CASSLVGESYEQYF	TGTGCCAGCAGCTTAGTGGGCGAATCCTACGAGCAGTACTTC
TRBJ2-3	TRBV7-2	NA	NA	CASSLAGVRTDTQYF	TGTGCCAGCAGCTTAGCGGGAGTTCGTACAGATACGCAGTATTTT
TRBJ2-3	TRBV2	medium-sized	NA	CASREVSTDTQYF	TGTGCCAGCAGAGAGGTGAGCACAGATACGCAGTATTTT
TRBJ1-6	TRBV20-1	NA	NA	CSARPHPNSPLHF	TGCAGTGCTAGACCTCACCCCAATTCACCCCTCCACTTT
TRBJ1-4	TRBV2	medium-sized	NA	CASSGTGTEKLFF	TGTGCCAGCAGCGGTACAGGGACGGAAAAACTGTTTTTT
TRBJ2-1	TRBV20-1	NA	TRBD2	CSAEFPSGHNEQFF	TGCAGTGCGGAGTTCCCTAGCGGACACAATGAGCAGTTCTTC
TRBJ1-3	TRBV11-1	NA	TRBD1	CASSLEPGQGSSGNTIYF	TGTGCCAGCAGCTTGGAACCGGGACAGGGGAGCTCTGGAAACACCATATATTTT
TRBJ2-1	TRBV4-2	medium-sized	NA	CASSQGGWDEQFF	TGTGCCAGCAGCCAAGGAGGGTGGGATGAGCAGTTCTTC
TRBJ2-1	TRBV12-3/TRBV12-4	NA	TRBD1	CASSQGQYNEQFF	TGTGCCAGCAGCCAGGGACAGTACAATGAGCAGTTCTTC
TRBJ1-1	TRBV29-1	medium-sized	NA	CSVEEGAAFF	TGCAGCGTTGAAGAGGGAGCGGCTTTCTTT
TRBJ1-3	TRBV4-1	NA	NA	CASSQDVPPGNTIYF	TGCGCCAGCAGCCAAGATGTCCCCCCGGGAAACACCATATATTTT